Following are 32 T cell receptor beta chains from one sample sequenced in a study of lymphopenia after photon versus proton radiotherapy. Profiled with immunoSEQ multiplex PCR; TCRdb holds only in-frame clones, not every one. The data show approximately 170,000 clones, 88% seen once. Sequenced material: peripheral blood, taken from a patient treated with photon-based radiotherapy. The origin of the receptors is a man aged 45-65 years with gastric cancer.

The chain joins TRBV5-1 to TRBJ2-6; 14 bases agree with TRBD2. V lost 4 bases and J lost 4; bases outside the gene matches: 4. CDR1 is SGHRS, CDR2 YFSETQ, per germline. This CDR3 comprises 17 residues. CDR3 amino acids: CASSRTSGRPGANVLTF. CDR3 bases: TGCGCCAGCAGCAGGACTAGCGGGAGGCCCGGGGCCAACGTCCTGACTTTC.

This clone has a handful of counts. The chain couples TRBV25-1 to TRBJ2-1; possibly TRBD2 for D (5 bases). Trimming left V 8 bases short and J 1 base short, with 15 bases between. Germline assignment: CDR1 MGHDK and CDR2 SYGVNS. The length of the CDR3 is 15 residues. The CDR3 coding sequence is TGTGCCAGCGGCCGGGAACGGGGATCCTACAATGAGCAGTTCTTC. This sequence encodes CASGRERGSYNEQFF.

The chain uses TRBV5-1 and TRBJ2-5; D could derive from TRBD1 or TRBD2 (5 bases each). This CDR3 comprises 15 residues. V was trimmed by 0 bases and J by 5 bases, leaving 14 bases between them. CDR1 and CDR2 from the germline V gene are SGHRS and YFSETQ. The CDR3 protein is CASSLATGGEETQYF. The CDR3 DNA sequence: TGCGCCAGCAGCTTGGCTACAGGAGGTGAGGAGACCCAGTACTTC.

The J gene is TRBJ2-3, the V gene TRBV5-1; D is possibly TRBD1 or TRBD2 (6 bases each). The CDR3 has 14 amino acids. Per the germline V gene, CDR1 is SGHRS and CDR2 is YFSETQ. With 0 bases removed from V and 2 bases from J, the gap between germline ends came to 7 bases. The DNA of the CDR3 is TGCGCCAGCAGCTTGGCGGGGGCCACAGATACGCAGTATTTT. It specifies CASSLAGATDTQYF.

The V call is TRBV15, the J call TRBJ2-3; D unresolved. The CDR3 runs to 13 residues. V was clipped by 8 bases and J by 2 bases, with 11 bases between them. From germline, CDR1 is LNHNV and CDR2 YYDKDF (reference sequence). In DNA form, the CDR3 reads TGTGCCACCCAGGATCGGCACACAGATACGCAGTATTTT. The encoded protein is CATQDRHTDTQYF. Full variable domain (missing parts from reference TRBV15 and TRBJ2-3): DAMVIQNPRYQVTQFGKPVTLSCSQTLNHNVMYWYQQKSSQAPKLLFHYYDKDFNNEADTPDNFQSRRPNTSFCFLDIRSPGLGDTAMYLCATQDRHTDTQYFGPGTRLTVL.

The chain couples TRBV30 to TRBJ1-4; 8 bases fit TRBD1. V shed 1 base and J 10 bases; nucleotides not matched to a gene: 8. CDR1 GTSNPN and CDR2 SVGIG come from the germline V gene (reference sequence). The CDR3 extends over 14 amino acids. In DNA form, the CDR3 reads TGTGCCTGGAGTGCCTCGGGACAGGCCGCAAAACTGTTTTTT. This sequence encodes CAWSASGQAAKLFF.

This sequence joins TRBV6-5 and TRBJ2-7, with D perhaps matching TRBD2 (5 bases). The CDR3 contains 14 residues. Trimming took off 7 bases at V and 0 bases at J, with 13 bases between the two ends. In germline, CDR1 is MNHEY, CDR2 SVGAGI. Here the CDR3 reads CASTGLGSSYEQYF. The CDR3 DNA follows: TGTGCCAGCACCGGACTGGGGAGCTCCTACGAGCAGTACTTC.

In nucleotides, the CDR3 is TGCGCCAGCAGCCGGGAGGGGATAACAGGGGGCTCGGAGACCCAGTACTTC. This translates into CASSREGITGGSETQYF. V gene TRBV4-1 combines with J gene TRBJ2-5; 9 bases align to TRBD1. CDR1 is MGHRA and CDR2 is YSYEKL in the germline V gene. CDR3 length: 17 residues. Trimming removed 4 bases from V and 5 bases from J; junction bases left unmatched: 14.

This chain links TRBV5-5 with TRBJ2-3; 9 nucleotides line up with TRBD2. Germline CDR1 and CDR2: SGHKS and YYEKEE (reference sequence). V dropped 0 bases and J dropped 3; count of bases not matched to a gene: 5. This CDR3 contains 16 residues. The CDR3 bases are TGTGCCAGCAGCTTGGTTGCGGGAGGGCCGACAGATACGCAGTATTTT. This encodes CASSLVAGGPTDTQYF.

V gene TRBV5-4 combines with J gene TRBJ1-2; 7 positions agree with TRBD1. Looked up from germline, CDR1 is SGHNT and CDR2 is YYREEE (reference sequence). The CDR3 contains 13 residues. V shed 4 bases and J 5 bases; nucleotides not matched to a gene: 5. CDR3 DNA: TGTGCCAGCAGCACAGGGGAGGGGTATGGCTACACCTTC. Encoded protein: CASSTGEGYGYTF. The variable domain in full, completed from reference TRBV5-4 and TRBJ1-2, reads ETGVTQSPTHLIKTRGQQVTLRCSSQSGHNTVSWYQQALGQGPQFIFQYYREEENGRGNFPPRFSGLQFPNYSSELNVNALELDDSALYLCASSTGEGYGYTFGSGTRLTVV.

A word on this clone: Other DNA sequences within the sample encode an identical CDR3. The gene calls are TRBV14 and TRBJ2-1; D is ambiguous. CDR1 and CDR2 (germline): SGHDN, FVKESK. The CDR3 covers 13 residues. The V end was cut by 1 base, the J end by 6 bases, with 7 bases between. CDR3 residues: CASSQGVGNEQFF. Here the CDR3 DNA reads TGTGCCAGCAGCCAAGGGGTTGGCAATGAGCAGTTCTTC.

This chain joins TRBV6-5 and TRBJ2-5, with 8 bases that match TRBD1. The CDR3 spans 13 residues. V was clipped by 6 bases and J by 5 bases; unmatched bases: 5. Germline V gene lookup returns CDR1 MNHEY and CDR2 SVGAGI. Here the CDR3 reads CASRTGDRETQYF. CDR3 in DNA: TGTGCCAGCAGGACAGGGGATAGGGAGACCCAGTACTTC.

This sequence joins TRBV19 and TRBJ1-2; no clear D gene. The CDR3 is 14 residues long. Germline CDR1 is LNHDA and CDR2 is SQIVND (reference sequence). V was pared by 7 bases and J by 0 bases, with 12 bases between. As DNA, the CDR3 is TGTGCCAGTACTCAAGCTAATACTAACTATGGCTACACCTTC. Amino acids: CASTQANTNYGYTF. Full variable domain (outside the CDR3, taken from reference TRBV19 and TRBJ1-2): DGGITQSPKYLFRKEGQNVTLSCEQNLNHDAMYWYRQDPGQGLRLIYYSQIVNDFQKGDIAEGYSVSREKKESFPLTVTSAQKNPTAFYLCASTQANTNYGYTFGSGTRLTVV.

The rearrangement uses TRBV7-3 and TRBJ1-1; tentative D call: TRBD1 (6 bases). The CDR3 totals 14 residues. Trimming left V 5 bases short and J 1 base short, with 11 bases between. Germline V gene lookup returns CDR1 SGHTA and CDR2 FQGTGA. CDR3 residues: CASSPGVSNTEAFF. For the CDR3, the DNA is TGTGCCAGCAGCCCAGGGGTTTCGAACACTGAAGCTTTCTTT.

In its sample, this clone was seen once. V gene TRBV5-1 combines with J gene TRBJ2-3; 9 bases map to TRBD1. There are 14 residues in the CDR3. Germline CDR1 SGHRS, CDR2 YFSETQ. Trimming cost V 7 bases and J 5 bases; bases outside gene matches: 8. CDR3 amino acids: CASFPGQGLDTQYF. CDR3 bases: TGCGCCAGCTTTCCGGGACAGGGATTAGATACGCAGTATTTT.

This clone appeared a single time. The chain combines TRBV6-1 with TRBJ1-5, with no clear D. This CDR3 comprises 13 residues. The germline CDR1 and CDR2 sequences are MNHNS and SASEGT. The V and J ends lost 2 bases and 6 bases respectively, with 8 bases between them. The CDR3 region is CASSEWSGQPQHF. DNA of the CDR3: TGTGCCAGCAGTGAATGGTCCGGTCAGCCCCAGCATTTT.

In its sample, this clone was seen a few times. The chain recombines TRBV23-1 with TRBJ1-5; 7 bases are shared with TRBD1. TRBV23-1 has ORF status, its function being uncertain. The CDR3 sequence is 17 residues long. J gave up 0 bases and V 2 bases, and 7 bases lay outside the gene matches. The CDR3 coding sequence is TGCGCCAGCAGTCAAGGGACAGTCGAGTATAGCAATCAGCCCCAGCATTTT. It specifies CASSQGTVEYSNQPQHF.

The V gene is TRBV27, the J gene TRBJ1-2; TRBD1 aligns across 10 bases. In germline, CDR1 is MNHEY, CDR2 SMNVEV (reference sequence). The ends lost 4 bases at V and 1 base at J; junction bases unmatched: 3. The CDR3 consists of 15 residues. The CDR3 region is CASSSRDRGNYGYTF. The CDR3 DNA sequence: TGTGCCAGCAGTTCCAGGGACAGGGGTAACTATGGCTACACCTTC.

This chain uses TRBV2 with TRBJ1-1; 7 nucleotides match TRBD1. Trimming cost V 6 bases and J 1 base; bases outside gene matches: 5. Germline V lookup: CDR1 SNHLY, CDR2 FYNNEI. The CDR3 is 14 residues long. Written as DNA, the CDR3 is TGTGCCAGCAGAATACAGGGGAGGAACACTGAAGCTTTCTTT. It is translated as CASRIQGRNTEAFF.

The V call is TRBV5-4, the J call TRBJ2-1, with 9 bases aligning to TRBD2. V was pared by 4 bases and J by 6 bases, with 8 bases of the junction left unmatched. Germline CDR1 SGHNT, CDR2 YYREEE (reference sequence). The CDR3 length is 15 residues. The DNA of the CDR3 is TGTGCCAGCAGCCTTAGCGGGAGTGGTGCCAATGAGCAGTTCTTC. Amino acids: CASSLSGSGANEQFF.

In its sample, this clone was seen once. The chain combines TRBV4-2 with TRBJ2-5, with TRBD2 matching over 10 bases. The CDR3 totals 18 residues. The ends lost 0 bases at V and 0 bases at J; junction bases unmatched: 7. CDR1 and CDR2 (germline): LGHNA, YNFKEQ. Here the CDR3 DNA reads TGTGCCAGCAGCCAAGATCTGGCTAGCGGGAGATACCAAGAGACCCAGTACTTC. Its translation is CASSQDLASGRYQETQYF.

CDR3 coding DNA: TGTGCCAGCAGCCCAGCGGGTATCTCCTACGAGCAGTACTTC. Its protein product is CASSPAGISYEQYF. The chain uses TRBV7-9 and TRBJ2-7; possibly TRBD2 for D (6 bases). The CDR3 contains 14 residues. CDR1 is SEHNR, CDR2 FQNEAQ, per germline (reference sequence). Trimming cost V 5 bases and J 0 bases, with 11 bases left between them.

V usage is TRBV21-1 and J usage is TRBJ2-3; the table's D gene call, TRBD2, was not cross checked with the DNA. TRBV21-1 is an annotated pseudogene. The CDR3 has 16 residues. CDR3 amino acids: CASSKGRASGTDTQYF. The CDR3 DNA sequence: TGTGCCAGCAGCAAAGGAAGGGCTAGCGGCACAGATACGCAGTATTTT.

The rearrangement uses TRBV27 and TRBJ2-5, with a tentative D call TRBD1 (5 bases). Trimming removed 5 bases at V and 2 bases at J, with 15 bases between. This CDR3 spans 15 amino acids. Germline lookup yields CDR1 MNHEY and CDR2 SMNVEV (reference sequence). The CDR3 DNA sequence: TGTGCCAGCAGTGTAGGGTCAGGGTGGCAAGAGACCCAGTACTTC. As protein: CASSVGSGWQETQYF.

The rearrangement links TRBV9 to TRBJ1-1; D gene ambiguous. The germline V gene encodes CDR1 SGDLS and CDR2 YYNGEE. The CDR3 is made up of 15 amino acids. V was cut by 0 bases and J by 3 bases, with 12 bases left in between. CDR3 sequence reads: CASSVGFRDDTEAFF. Here the CDR3 DNA reads TGTGCCAGCAGCGTAGGTTTCCGGGATGACACTGAAGCTTTCTTT. The full variable domain, its missing parts supplied by reference TRBV9 and TRBJ1-1, is DSGVTQTPKHLITATGQRVTLRCSPRSGDLSVYWYQQSLDQGLQFLIQYYNGEERAKGNILERFSAQQFPDLHSELNLSSLELGDSALYFCASSVGFRDDTEAFFGQGTRLTVV.

With regard to this clone: At the DNA level, this CDR3 is encoded by other sequences in the same sample as well. This rearrangement joins TRBV7-7 to TRBJ2-5, with 11 positions matching TRBD2. Trimming cost V 1 base and J 4 bases; bases outside gene matches: 5. The germline V gene encodes CDR1 SSHAT and CDR2 FNYEAQ (reference sequence). CDR3 length equals 16 residues. The CDR3 bases are TGTGCCAGCAGCTTAGGCCTAGCGGGAGGCCGAGAGACCCAGTACTTC. Translated: CASSLGLAGGRETQYF. Drawing the rest from reference TRBV7-7 and TRBJ2-5, the complete variable domain is GAGVSQSPRYKVTKRGQDVTLRCDPISSHATLYWYQQALGQGPEFLTYFNYEAQPDKSGLPSDRFSAERPEGSISTLTIQRTEQRDSAMYRCASSLGLAGGRETQYFGPGTRLLVL.

The V call is TRBV6-1, the J call TRBJ2-7, with D maybe TRBD1 (5 bases). Germline V gene sequence: CDR1 MNHNS, CDR2 SASEGT. V was pared by 3 bases and J by 2 bases, with 14 bases between. This CDR3 region has 15 residues. The CDR3 DNA sequence: TGTGCCAGCAGTGATGGCAGGGTAATGCCCTACGAGCAGTACTTC. Amino acid sequence: CASSDGRVMPYEQYF.

This chain links TRBV23-1 with TRBJ2-1; tentatively, D is TRBD1 (5 bases). TRBV23-1 is labeled an ORF, and its function is uncertain. The CDR3 runs to 15 residues. Trimming pared 0 bases from V and 5 bases from J, leaving 11 bases between. CDR3 DNA sequence: TGCGCCAGCAGTCAATCCCTACAGGTGGACAATGAGCAGTTCTTC. Its translation is CASSQSLQVDNEQFF.

The sample holds one count of this clone. One junction end disagrees with the germline gene, perhaps due to a read error. The V call is TRBV6-4, the J call TRBJ1-4; D gene ambiguous. This CDR3 comprises 17 residues. Germline CDR1 reads MRHNA; CDR2 reads SNTAGT. CDR3 region: CASSDFLLDATNEKLFF. The CDR3 coding sequence is TGTGCCAGTAGTGACTTCCTGTTAGACGCAACTAATGAAAAACTGTTTTTT.

The rearrangement joins TRBV5-4 to TRBJ2-1; 9 nucleotides align to TRBD2. There are 16 residues in the CDR3. CDR1 SGHNT and CDR2 YYREEE come from the germline V gene (reference sequence). Trimming at V came to 2 bases and at J to 3 bases, leaving 6 bases not matched to a gene. This CDR3 reads CASSLAGGTYYNEQFF. CDR3 nucleotides: TGTGCCAGCAGCTTAGCGGGAGGCACTTACTACAATGAGCAGTTCTTC.

The chain uses TRBV7-9 and TRBJ2-7, with D possibly being TRBD1 or TRBD2 (5 bases each). The CDR3 totals 12 residues. Germline V gene lookup returns CDR1 SEHNR and CDR2 FQNEAQ (reference sequence). Deletions cut 6 bases from V and 7 bases from J, with 13 bases between. The CDR3: CASRPGTNEQYF. In DNA, the CDR3 is TGTGCCAGCAGACCCGGGACCAATGAGCAGTACTTC.

V gene TRBV18 combines with J gene TRBJ1-1; 8 nucleotides align to TRBD1. The junction had 10 bases not matched to a gene; V was cut back by 2 bases and J by 5 bases. The CDR3 totals 16 residues. Looked up from germline, CDR1 is KGHSH and CDR2 is LQKENI. The CDR3 region is CASSPGQGGWGTEAFF. CDR3 in DNA: TGTGCCAGCTCACCAGGACAGGGTGGGTGGGGGACTGAAGCTTTCTTT.